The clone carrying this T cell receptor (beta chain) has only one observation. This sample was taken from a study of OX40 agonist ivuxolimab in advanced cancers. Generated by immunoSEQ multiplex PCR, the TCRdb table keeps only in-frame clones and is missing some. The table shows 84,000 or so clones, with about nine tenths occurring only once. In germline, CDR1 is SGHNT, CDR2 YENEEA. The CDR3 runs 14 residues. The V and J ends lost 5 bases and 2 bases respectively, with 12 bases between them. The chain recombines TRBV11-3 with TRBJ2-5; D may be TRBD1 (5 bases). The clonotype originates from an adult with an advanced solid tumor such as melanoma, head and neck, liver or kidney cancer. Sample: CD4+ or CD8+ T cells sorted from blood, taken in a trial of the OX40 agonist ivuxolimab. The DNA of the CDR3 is TGTGCCAGCAGCGTAGGGGCGTCTCAAGAGACCCAGTACTTC. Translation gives CASSVGASQETQYF.